Listed below are T cell receptor beta chains from one sample, sequenced in a study of T cell responses to AZD1222 COVID-19 vaccine. Sequenced by immunoSEQ multiplex PCR; TCRdb stores in-frame clones only, minus some. Of roughly 190,000 clones in the sample, around 90% were seen once. Sequences were derived from peripheral blood, sampled 28 days after the second dose of the MenACWY control vaccine. The receptor source for this set is an adult who received the MenACWY meningococcal vaccine as a control. Both conserved end residues are part of each CDR3. The D gene is left open where the match is weak. Clone size is given for some rows only: seen once, a few or many times, or a class if the clone is expanded.

v_call	clone_size	j_call	cdr3_length	d_call	cdr3_aa	cdr3_nt
TRBV12-5	once	TRBJ1-2	14	TRBD1	CASGLDGQGWGYTF	TGTGCTAGTGGTTTGGACGGACAGGGTTGGGGCTACACCTTC
TRBV9	-	TRBJ1-2	16	-	CASSVDGGGLYYGYTF	TGTGCCAGCAGCGTAGACGGGGGAGGTCTGTACTATGGCTACACCTTC
TRBV12-5	-	TRBJ1-1	12	-	CASGPKATEAFF	TGTGCTAGTGGACCAAAGGCCACTGAAGCTTTCTTT
TRBV7-3	-	TRBJ2-1	16	-	CASSLSRSQARSEQFF	TGTGCCAGCAGCTTAAGTCGATCACAGGCAAGGAGTGAGCAGTTCTTC
TRBV9	-	TRBJ1-1	15	-	CASSAVFGQNTEAFF	TGTGCCAGCAGCGCCGTTTTCGGCCAGAACACTGAAGCTTTCTTT
TRBV9	-	TRBJ2-3	15	-	CASSVGAGDWDTQYF	TGTGCCAGCAGCGTAGGTGCAGGGGACTGGGATACGCAGTATTTT
TRBV9	-	TRBJ2-7	16	-	CASSSSAVQNSYEQYF	TGTGCCAGCAGCTCCTCGGCAGTCCAGAATAGCTACGAGCAGTACTTC
TRBV2	-	TRBJ1-1	12	-	CASVGRGREAFF	TGTGCCAGCGTAGGGCGGGGTCGGGAAGCTTTCTTT
TRBV30	-	TRBJ1-2	14	-	CAWSVRSGVYGYTF	TGTGCCTGGAGTGTACGATCGGGGGTATATGGCTACACCTTC
TRBV7-3	-	TRBJ1-3	20	-	CASSYYYKPGPWISGNTIYF	TGTGCCAGCAGCTATTACTACAAACCTGGACCGTGGATTTCTGGAAACACCATATATTTT
TRBV7-2	-	TRBJ1-2	14	TRBD1	CASRRPGQGLSYTF	TGTGCCAGCAGACGTCCGGGACAGGGGTTGAGCTACACCTTC
TRBV19	-	TRBJ2-2	11	-	CASSGRGELFF	TGTGCCAGTAGCGGTAGGGGGGAGCTGTTTTTT
TRBV29-1	-	TRBJ1-5	14	TRBD1	CSVRTGQGGQPQHF	TGCAGCGTTCGGACAGGGCAGGGTGGTCAGCCCCAGCATTTT
TRBV7-8	-	TRBJ2-1	15	TRBD1	CASSLQGAAYNEQFF	TGTGCCAGCAGCTTGCAGGGGGCAGCTTACAATGAGCAGTTCTTC
TRBV24-1	once	TRBJ2-2	13	TRBD2	CATRGRGTGELFF	TGTGCCACCAGGGGGAGGGGCACCGGGGAGCTGTTTTTT
TRBV5-4	-	TRBJ2-3	16	TRBD2	CASSLLAGGRTDTQYF	TGTGCCAGCAGCTTACTAGCGGGAGGGCGCACAGATACGCAGTATTTT
TRBV19	-	TRBJ2-4	13	-	CASQSDGGNIQYF	TGTGCCAGTCAGTCGGACGGAGGGAACATTCAGTACTTC
TRBV24-1	-	TRBJ1-5	16	-	CATSGPGGQFNQPQHF	TGTGCCACCAGTGGTCCCGGCGGACAGTTCAATCAGCCCCAGCATTTT
TRBV12-5	-	TRBJ1-1	13	-	CASGGFGDTEAFF	TGTGCTAGTGGTGGATTTGGGGACACTGAAGCTTTCTTT
TRBV5-1	-	TRBJ2-7	14	-	CASSRLYGGYEQYF	TGCGCCAGCAGCCGACTCTACGGGGGCTACGAGCAGTACTTC
TRBV5-5	once	TRBJ1-6	15	-	CASSFGSSYNSPLHF	TGTGCCAGCAGCTTTGGGAGCTCCTATAATTCACCCCTCCACTTT
TRBV9	-	TRBJ2-3	15	-	CASSVSDEGTDTQYF	TGTGCCAGCAGCGTCTCGGATGAGGGCACAGATACGCAGTATTTT
TRBV9	once	TRBJ2-7	17	-	CASSSRQFRDGSIEQYF	TGTGCCAGCAGCAGTCGCCAATTCCGGGACGGGAGCATCGAGCAGTACTTC
TRBV27	-	TRBJ2-5	13	TRBD2	CASSRLALETQYF	TGTGCCAGCAGTAGACTAGCGTTGGAGACCCAGTACTTC
TRBV27	-	TRBJ1-5	13	TRBD1	CASSWDSHQPQHF	TGTGCCAGCAGTTGGGACAGTCATCAGCCCCAGCATTTT
TRBV9	once	TRBJ2-3	15	-	CASSVDALSTDTQYF	TGTGCCAGCAGCGTAGATGCGCTCAGCACAGATACGCAGTATTTT